This T cell receptor (beta chain) was sequenced in a study of T cell repertoires in cytomegalovirus infection. Across the study: Recently identified HLA-C-restricted CMV epitopes were used, and well-studied HLA-B-restricted CMV epitopes were used as well. Indications of both CMV infection and matching HLA type were provided by public TCR beta signatures.

Study conclusions and caveats: HLA-C-restricted, CMV-specific TCR beta clonotypes were dominant ex vivo.

TCRdb reprocessed the reads via MiXCR and lists one record per CDR3 protein. This sample carries about a million distinct CDR3 sequences, around 29% of them seen once, and the ten largest clones take about 14%. Note on this clonotype: Its antigen is undetermined.

Germline-derived CDR1 and CDR2 are MGHRA and YSYEKL. With 1 base removed from V and 5 bases from J, the gap between germline ends came to 12 bases. CDR3 size: 14 residues. The chain is built from TRBV4-1 and TRBJ2-7, with D tentatively TRBD2 (5 bases). This receptor was identified in a human donor in good health (CMV status not recorded). Some clones in this sample may be carry-over from other donors' samples. The sample here was cultured CD8+ T cells from PBMCs, taken from culture after CMV antigen stimulation. The CDR3 DNA follows: TGCGCCAGCAGCCAAGGACCCGAGGGAAACGAGCAGTACTTC. Protein sequence: CASSQGPEGNEQYF.